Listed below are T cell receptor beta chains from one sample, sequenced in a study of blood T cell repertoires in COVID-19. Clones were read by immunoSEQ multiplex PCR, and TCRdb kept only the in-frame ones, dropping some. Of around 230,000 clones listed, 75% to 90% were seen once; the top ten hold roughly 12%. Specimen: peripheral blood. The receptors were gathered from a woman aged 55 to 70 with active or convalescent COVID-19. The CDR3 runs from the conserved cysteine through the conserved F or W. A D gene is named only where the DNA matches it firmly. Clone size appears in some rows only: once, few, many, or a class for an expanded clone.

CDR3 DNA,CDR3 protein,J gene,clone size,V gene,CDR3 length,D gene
TGCGCCAGCAGCTTTTCAGGGAACGATCAGCCCCAGCATTTT,CASSFSGNDQPQHF,TRBJ1-5,-,TRBV5-1,14,-
TGCAGCGCGACGACTAGCGGGGCCAGCTCCTACAATGAGCAGTTCTTC,CSATTSGASSYNEQFF,TRBJ2-1,once,TRBV29-1,16,TRBD2
TGTGCCAGCGCGAAACAGGGGAACACTGAAGCTTTCTTT,CASAKQGNTEAFF,TRBJ1-1,-,TRBV27,13,-
TGCAGCGCCCGGGGAGGTTTTGAAAAACTGTTTTTT,CSARGGFEKLFF,TRBJ1-4,-,TRBV29-1,12,-
TGTGCCAGCAGCCACGACAGGTCCCAGGGCTCCTACGAGCAGTACTTC,CASSHDRSQGSYEQYF,TRBJ2-7,few,TRBV5-5,16,-
TGTGCCTGGAGTCCCATAACAGGGGTCACAGATACGCAGTATTTT,CAWSPITGVTDTQYF,TRBJ2-3,-,TRBV30,15,TRBD1
TGCAGCGTTGAAGGACAGGGGGCGAACTATGGCTACACCTTC,CSVEGQGANYGYTF,TRBJ1-2,-,TRBV29-1,14,TRBD1
TGTGCCTGGAGCCCCCGGTGGGACATCCGGCAGCCCCAGCATTTT,CAWSPRWDIRQPQHF,TRBJ1-5,-,TRBV30,15,-
TGTGCCAGCAGTGTCAGGGGTAGCGAAAAACTGTTTTTT,CASSVRGSEKLFF,TRBJ1-4,-,TRBV2,13,-
TGTGCCAGCAGCAAGAATGGGCAGGGGGCGGAAAAACTGTTTTTT,CASSKNGQGAEKLFF,TRBJ1-4,-,TRBV7-2,15,TRBD1
TGTGCCAGCAGAATGGAGGGGGCCCAAGAGACCCAGTACTTC,CASRMEGAQETQYF,TRBJ2-5,-,TRBV3-1/TRBV3-2,14,-
TGTGCCAGCAGTACCGACAGGGGAAAATCACCCCTCCACTTT,CASSTDRGKSPLHF,TRBJ1-6,few,TRBV6-6,14,TRBD1
TGTGCCAGCAGCTTACAGGGGGCGGGATCACCCCTCCACTTT,CASSLQGAGSPLHF,TRBJ1-6,many,TRBV5-4,14,TRBD1
TGTGCCACCAGCAGAGATCTTTATTCAGGGTATGAAGACACCTTC,CATSRDLYSGYEDTF,TRBJ1-2,-,TRBV15,15,-
TGTGCCAGCAGCCAAGCAAGGGGTCCGGGGACAGGGAACCTTAATGGCTACACCTTC,CASSQARGPGTGNLNGYTF,TRBJ1-2,-,TRBV4-2,19,TRBD1
TGTGCCAGCCGGAGAGCGGGGTCCAACGGCTACACCTTC,CASRRAGSNGYTF,TRBJ1-2,-,TRBV7-9,13,-
TGTGCCAGCAGCTTGGGGCGGTTGACTAGCGGGGGCCTCTACGAGCAGTACTTC,CASSLGRLTSGGLYEQYF,TRBJ2-7,-,TRBV5-5,18,TRBD2
TGCAGTGCTCCAACAGGATGGGGCTACACCTTC,CSAPTGWGYTF,TRBJ1-2,-,TRBV20-1,11,-
TGTGCCAGCAGCCCGGACAGGGAGAGGGAAAAACTGTTTTTT,CASSPDREREKLFF,TRBJ1-4,-,TRBV27,14,TRBD1
TGTGCCAGCAGCTTGAACAGGGGAATGGGCACTGAAGCTTTCTTT,CASSLNRGMGTEAFF,TRBJ1-1,-,TRBV5-4,15,TRBD1
TGTGCCAGCAGCCCTCGACAGGGGATCGACACTGAAGCTTTCTTT,CASSPRQGIDTEAFF,TRBJ1-1,-,TRBV5-5,15,TRBD1
TGCAGCGGGAACAGGAACACTGAAGCTTTCTTT,CSGNRNTEAFF,TRBJ1-1,-,TRBV29-1,11,-
TGCGCCAGCAGCTTGAGTGCGGGGGAGGACGGCTACACCTTC,CASSLSAGEDGYTF,TRBJ1-2,few,TRBV5-1,14,-
TGCGCCAGCAGCTTGGGGTCAGGGGATCCCTTCACAGATACGCAGTATTTT,CASSLGSGDPFTDTQYF,TRBJ2-3,-,TRBV5-1,17,-
TGTGCCAGCAGTTACTCCAGACAGTCAAATCAGCCCCAGCATTTT,CASSYSRQSNQPQHF,TRBJ1-5,-,TRBV6-5,15,-
TGTGCCTGGAGTGTTTATGAGGGTAGCAATCAGCCCCAGCATTTT,CAWSVYEGSNQPQHF,TRBJ1-5,-,TRBV30,15,-
TGTGCCAGCAGACTCGGAGGGGTCGAGCAGTACTTC,CASRLGGVEQYF,TRBJ2-7,-,TRBV2,12,-
TGTGCCAGCAGCCCGGACAGGGACCCTCGCAATGAGCAGTTCTTC,CASSPDRDPRNEQFF,TRBJ2-1,-,TRBV11-2,15,TRBD1
TGTGCCAGCAGACAGGGGGCAAGAGAGACCCAGTACTTC,CASRQGARETQYF,TRBJ2-5,-,TRBV3-1/TRBV3-2,13,TRBD1
TGTGCCAGTAGTATAATGGGAGTGGAGACCCAGTACTTC,CASSIMGVETQYF,TRBJ2-5,-,TRBV19,13,-
TGTGCCAGCAGTTCGACAGGGCCTAAAGCTTTCTTT,CASSSTGPKAFF,TRBJ1-1,-,TRBV12-3/TRBV12-4,12,TRBD1
TGTGCCAGTAGTACTAGACTAGCGGGGGTGGAGACCCAGTACTTC,CASSTRLAGVETQYF,TRBJ2-5,-,TRBV19,15,TRBD2
TGTGCCAGCAGGGCAGACAGGGACAGCTATGGCTACACCTTC,CASRADRDSYGYTF,TRBJ1-2,-,TRBV2,14,TRBD1
TGTGCCAGCAGCGCCCGCCGGGACAGGGGGCGGGGAGATACGCAGTATTTT,CASSARRDRGRGDTQYF,TRBJ2-3,once,TRBV5-6,17,TRBD1
TGTGCCAGCAGCTTGGTTGACATCGGGGACTATGGCTACACCTTC,CASSLVDIGDYGYTF,TRBJ1-2,few,TRBV5-5,15,-
TGCAGCGTTGAAGATACCGTCGGGTCGGCAGGGGAGACCCAGTACTTC,CSVEDTVGSAGETQYF,TRBJ2-5,-,TRBV29-1,16,-
TGTGCCAGCAGCTTCCTCGCTGGGGCCCGGGAGCTGTTTTTT,CASSFLAGARELFF,TRBJ2-2,-,TRBV7-9,14,-
TGTGCCAGCAGTTACTCGGGCCGGGGGACCTACGAGCAGTACTTC,CASSYSGRGTYEQYF,TRBJ2-7,-,TRBV6-5,15,-
TGTGCCAGCAGTGACATGCGACAGGGCAGCATTCAGTACTTC,CASSDMRQGSIQYF,TRBJ2-4,-,TRBV2,14,TRBD1
TGTGCCACCAGTGTCTCGACAGGGCAAAAGCATACGCAGTATTTT,CATSVSTGQKHTQYF,TRBJ2-3,-,TRBV24-1,15,TRBD1
TGTGCCAGTAGTTTGCGACAGGGGCATCAGCCCCAGCATTTT,CASSLRQGHQPQHF,TRBJ1-5,-,TRBV19,14,TRBD1
TGTGCCAGCAGCCCAACGGGACAGGGTAGCTACGAGCAGTACTTC,CASSPTGQGSYEQYF,TRBJ2-7,-,TRBV28,15,TRBD1
TGTGCCAGCAGTCCAGGGGGAGGAAACACCATATATTTT,CASSPGGGNTIYF,TRBJ1-3,-,TRBV12-3/TRBV12-4,13,TRBD1
TGCGCCAGCAGCTTGTCCGGCAGGGGATTGGATGGCTACACCTTC,CASSLSGRGLDGYTF,TRBJ1-2,-,TRBV5-1,15,-
TGTGCCTGGAGTGTACGCCCGGGACAGGGCCGGAGGTCACCCCTCCACTTT,CAWSVRPGQGRRSPLHF,TRBJ1-6,-,TRBV30,17,TRBD1
TGTGCCAGCATCACCCCCTCAGGGGCGCGTGGCTACACCTTC,CASITPSGARGYTF,TRBJ1-2,-,TRBV7-2,14,-
TGTGCCAGCAGCATCGGACAGGGGAACACTGAAGCTTTCTTT,CASSIGQGNTEAFF,TRBJ1-1,once,TRBV5-4,14,TRBD1
TGTGCCAGTAGTATAGCCGCGAACACCGGGGAGCTGTTTTTT,CASSIAANTGELFF,TRBJ2-2,-,TRBV19,14,-